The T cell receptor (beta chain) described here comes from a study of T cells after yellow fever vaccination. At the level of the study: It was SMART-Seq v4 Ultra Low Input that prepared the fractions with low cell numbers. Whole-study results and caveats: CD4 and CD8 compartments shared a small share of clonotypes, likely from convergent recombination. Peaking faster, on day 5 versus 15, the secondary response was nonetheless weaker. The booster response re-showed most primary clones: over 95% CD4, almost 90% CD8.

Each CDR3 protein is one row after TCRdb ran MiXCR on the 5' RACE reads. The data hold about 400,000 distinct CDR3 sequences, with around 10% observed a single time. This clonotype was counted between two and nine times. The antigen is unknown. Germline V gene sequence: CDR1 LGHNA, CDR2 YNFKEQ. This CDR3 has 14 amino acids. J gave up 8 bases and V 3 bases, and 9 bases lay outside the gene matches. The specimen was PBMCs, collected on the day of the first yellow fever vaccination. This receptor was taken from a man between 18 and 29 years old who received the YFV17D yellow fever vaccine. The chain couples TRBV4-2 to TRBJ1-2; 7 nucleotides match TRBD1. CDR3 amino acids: CASSHTTGKPGYTF. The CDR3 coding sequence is TGTGCCAGCAGCCACACGACAGGGAAGCCGGGCTACACCTTC.